What follows is one TCR beta chain and its context. The antigen is not known. Using a J-beta primer mix together with a sample-barcoded 5' primer, a second PCR was run for about 6 to 11 cycles. Samples each returned at least 2.5 million CDR3-containing paired-end reads. TCRdb called the 5' RACE reads again in MiXCR, with one record for every CDR3 protein. The sample yields about 1.8 million distinct CDR3 sequences, around 50% seen once. CDR1 is LGHNA and CDR2 is YNFKEQ in the germline V gene. The V end was cut by 0 bases, the J end by 0 bases, with 12 bases between. The CDR3 spans 17 residues. The data originate from a study of blood T cells in healthy people across ages. Regarding the study as a whole: There were more naive CD4+ cells and higher diversity in long-lived donors than in aged donors. One million T cells yielded diversity estimates that were considered underestimates.

Staff drew around 10 milliliters of peripheral blood from each donor. The genes are TRBV4-2 and TRBJ2-1, with D possibly TRBD1 on 5 matching bases. This TCR came from a woman between 35 and 50 years old in good health. The sequencing sample was made of blood. In DNA form, the CDR3 reads TGTGCCAGCAGCCAAGATCTGGGGCAGGGCTCCTACAATGAGCAGTTCTTC. Translated, it gives CASSQDLGQGSYNEQFF.